A selection of T cell receptor beta chains follows, all from one sample in a study of blood T cell repertoires in COVID-19. Libraries were prepared by immunoSEQ multiplex PCR; TCRdb keeps only in-frame clonotypes and omits some of them. The sample gives some 58,000 clones, 77% of which show up once; 32% is in the top ten. Sequencing used peripheral blood. Receptors were obtained from a human donor in a cohort sampled during active COVID-19. CDR3s include the opening cysteine and the closing phenylalanine or tryptophan. The D gene is left open where the match is weak. Some rows have no size entry. The others give once, few or many, or a class for an expanded clone.

j_call clone_size v_call d_call cdr3_aa cdr3_nt
TRBJ2-7 . TRBV27 TRBD1 CASTGQGLWYEQYF TGTGCCAGCACGGGACAGGGTCTATGGTACGAGCAGTACTTC
TRBJ1-6 . TRBV9 . CASSEDTDYNSPLHF TGTGCCAGCAGCGAGGACACCGACTATAATTCACCCCTCCACTTT
TRBJ2-6 once TRBV23-1 TRBD1 CASSQKGQAFRGGANVLTF TGCGCCAGCAGTCAAAAGGGACAGGCCTTCAGAGGCGGGGCCAACGTCCTGACTTTC
TRBJ1-2 . TRBV5-6 TRBD1 CASSLGSDRDYGYTF TGTGCCAGCAGCTTGGGGTCGGACAGGGACTATGGCTACACCTTC
TRBJ2-3 . TRBV3-1/TRBV3-2 TRBD1 CASSRTGADTQYF TGTGCCAGCAGCCGGACAGGCGCAGATACGCAGTATTTT
TRBJ1-2 . TRBV6-2/TRBV6-3 TRBD1 CASSYSEYPANRGNYGYTF TGTGCCAGCAGTTACTCGGAATATCCAGCGAACAGGGGAAACTATGGCTACACCTTC
TRBJ1-1 . TRBV5-1 TRBD1 CASKPGQGFAEAFF TGCGCCAGCAAACCGGGACAGGGGTTCGCTGAAGCTTTCTTT
TRBJ2-1 . TRBV5-1 . CASSPTPEAIYNEQFF TGCGCCAGCAGCCCGACTCCGGAGGCCATCTACAATGAGCAGTTCTTC
TRBJ2-3 . TRBV15 TRBD1 CATSRGQGTDTQYF TGTGCCACCAGCAGGGGACAGGGGACAGATACGCAGTATTTT
TRBJ1-2 . TRBV27 . CASSLLATTNYGYTF TGTGCCAGCAGTTTACTAGCGACAACTAACTATGGCTACACCTTC
TRBJ2-3 . TRBV5-4 . CASRPGNLRSDTQYF TGTGCCAGCAGACCGGGAAATTTAAGATCAGATACGCAGTATTTT
TRBJ2-7 . TRBV6-6 . CASSAQANSYEQYF TGTGCCAGCAGTGCTCAGGCCAACTCCTACGAGCAGTACTTC
TRBJ1-4 . TRBV30 TRBD1 CAWSEGSGTANEKLFF TGTGCCTGGAGTGAGGGGTCGGGGACAGCTAATGAAAAACTGTTTTTT
TRBJ1-2 . TRBV7-2 . CASSLDSNYGYTF TGTGCCAGCAGCCTAGACAGTAACTATGGCTACACCTTC
TRBJ2-7 few TRBV24-1 . CATSDVRGATYEQYF TGTGCCACCAGTGATGTCAGGGGGGCGACCTACGAGCAGTACTTC
TRBJ2-7 . TRBV4-2 TRBD1 CASSQDEGAQLVYEQYF TGTGCCAGCAGCCAAGATGAGGGGGCGCAACTTGTCTACGAGCAGTACTTC
TRBJ1-2 once TRBV7-9 . CASSRGPGVNYGYTF TGTGCCAGCAGCAGAGGGCCAGGTGTAAACTATGGCTACACCTTC
TRBJ1-1 . TRBV28 . CASSLRRGSFF TGTGCCAGCAGTTTACGCAGGGGTAGTTTCTTT
TRBJ1-4 . TRBV24-1 . CATSDLTSGKLFF TGTGCCACCAGTGATTTGACCTCCGGAAAACTGTTTTTT
TRBJ1-2 . TRBV5-1 TRBD1 CASSPGTEYGYTF TGCGCCAGCAGCCCAGGGACAGAATATGGCTACACCTTC
TRBJ2-7 . TRBV27 . CASSLGQGGNEQYF TGTGCCAGCAGTCTGGGTCAGGGGGGCAACGAGCAGTACTTC
TRBJ2-1 few TRBV28 TRBD2 CASSPRTSGAFNEQFF TGTGCCAGCAGTCCGCGGACTAGCGGAGCCTTCAATGAGCAGTTCTTC
TRBJ2-1 once TRBV19 TRBD1 CASRTGGLANEQFF TGTGCCAGTAGGACAGGGGGCTTAGCCAATGAGCAGTTCTTC
TRBJ2-5 . TRBV6-1 . CASSGLLGGGRMAQYF TGTGCCAGCAGTGGGCTGCTGGGGGGAGGTCGGATGGCCCAGTACTTC
TRBJ1-1 once TRBV7-9 TRBD1 CASSGTGVNTEAFF TGTGCCAGCAGCGGAACAGGGGTGAACACTGAAGCTTTCTTT
TRBJ2-3 . TRBV11-3 . CASSLDKDTQYF TGTGCCAGCAGCTTAGATAAAGATACGCAGTATTTT
TRBJ2-3 . TRBV6-1 TRBD2 CASSEVGAGGRDTQYF TGTGCCAGCAGTGAAGTCGGAGCGGGGGGGAGGGATACGCAGTATTTT
TRBJ1-6 . TRBV13 TRBD1 CASSLRGTGYNSPLHF TGTGCCAGCAGCTTAAGGGGGACAGGCTATAATTCACCCCTCCACTTT
TRBJ2-3 . TRBV30 . CAGDQAGSTDTQYF TGTGCCGGGGACCAAGCAGGGAGCACAGATACGCAGTATTTT
TRBJ1-1 . TRBV6-4 . CASSADRLNTEAFF TGTGCCAGCAGTGCCGACAGATTGAACACTGAAGCTTTCTTT
TRBJ2-3 many TRBV19 . CASSPRGVNTDTQYF TGTGCCAGTAGTCCCAGGGGCGTAAACACAGATACGCAGTATTTT
TRBJ1-1 . TRBV11-3 . CASSPGVFSEAFF TGTGCCAGCAGCCCAGGGGTTTTCAGTGAAGCTTTCTTT
TRBJ2-7 . TRBV5-4 TRBD2 CASRLAGVPEQYF TGTGCCAGCAGACTAGCGGGAGTACCCGAGCAGTACTTC
TRBJ1-1 . TRBV6-2/TRBV6-3 . CASSRRQPKAFF TGTGCCAGCAGCAGACGACAGCCTAAAGCTTTCTTT
TRBJ1-2 . TRBV9 . CASSVVDSLVGYTF TGTGCCAGCAGCGTAGTTGACAGCCTAGTTGGCTACACCTTC
TRBJ1-5 few TRBV2 . CASSLIRGGDQPQHF TGTGCCAGCAGTCTAATACGGGGGGGCGATCAGCCCCAGCATTTT
TRBJ2-3 . TRBV11-3 TRBD2 CASSPIAGNTDTQYF TGTGCCAGCAGCCCAATAGCGGGAAACACAGATACGCAGTATTTT
TRBJ1-3 . TRBV7-2 . CASSLVVAGPTGNTIYF TGTGCCAGCAGCTTAGTAGTGGCAGGGCCCACTGGAAACACCATATATTTT
TRBJ1-6 . TRBV7-2 . CASSYMNAGSPLHF TGTGCCAGCAGCTATATGAACGCCGGTTCACCCCTCCACTTT
TRBJ1-6 few TRBV2 . CASRPSLNSPLHF TGTGCCAGCAGACCGAGCCTGAATTCACCCCTCCACTTT
TRBJ2-3 . TRBV29-1 . CSVVGELAGTDTQYF TGCAGCGTTGTGGGGGAGTTAGCGGGCACAGATACGCAGTATTTT
TRBJ1-1 . TRBV10-2 TRBD1 CASSENRGAEAFF TGCGCCAGCAGTGAAAACAGGGGCGCTGAAGCTTTCTTT
TRBJ2-7 few TRBV10-3 . CAITLGEAYEQYF TGTGCCATCACGCTCGGGGAGGCCTACGAGCAGTACTTC
TRBJ2-3 . TRBV7-6 . CASSLVQEVDTQYF TGTGCCAGCAGTCTCGTCCAGGAGGTAGATACGCAGTATTTT